These 25 T cell receptor beta chains originate from one sample sequenced in a study of blood T cell repertoires in COVID-19. Some clones are missing from TCRdb's copy, which holds only in-frame ones; the method was immunoSEQ multiplex PCR. Of about 270,000 clones in the sample, about 85% were seen once. Sequencing was done on a sample of peripheral blood. The receptors derive from a man aged 55 to 70 who had recovered from COVID-19.

This clone was observed a handful of times. J is TRBJ1-1 and V is TRBV15, with 10 bases that match TRBD1. The CDR3 is 17 residues long. V dropped 3 bases and J dropped 0; count of bases not matched to a gene: 7. CDR1 is LNHNV and CDR2 is YYDKDF in the germline V gene (reference sequence). The CDR3 is CATSSGLGQGMNTEAFF. The CDR3 DNA reads as TGTGCCACCAGCAGTGGTTTGGGACAGGGGATGAACACTGAAGCTTTCTTT.

The gene calls are TRBV7-6 and TRBJ1-1, with 8 nucleotides matching TRBD1. Germline trimming cut 5 bases from V and 8 bases from J; bases unmatched to any gene: 16. Germline V lookup: CDR1 SGHVS, CDR2 FNYEAQ. The CDR3 totals 16 residues. The CDR3: CASSPGTGRGLSEAFF. The DNA for the CDR3 is TGTGCCAGCAGCCCAGGGACAGGTAGAGGGTTATCGGAAGCTTTCTTT. The variable domain in full, with the rest retrieved from reference TRBV7-6 and TRBJ1-1, is GAGVSQSPRYKVTKRGQDVALRCDPISGHVSLYWYRQALGQGPEFLTYFNYEAQQDKSGLPNDRFSAERPEGSISTLTIQRTEQRDSAMYRCASSPGTGRGLSEAFFGQGTRLTVV.

This clone was seen a single time. Here the CDR3 DNA reads TGCGCCAGCAGCCCGAACGGCGGAACGTATGAAAAACTGTTTTTT. Translation gives CASSPNGGTYEKLFF. The chain joins TRBV5-1 to TRBJ1-4; no clear D. Trimming pared 4 bases from V and 6 bases from J, leaving 16 bases between. Germline V gene data show CDR1 as SGHRS and CDR2 as YFSETQ. The CDR3 runs to 15 residues. Filled out from reference TRBV5-1 and TRBJ1-4, the complete variable domain reads KAGVTQTPRYLIKTRGQQVTLSCSPISGHRSVSWYQQTPGQGLQFLFEYFSETQRNKGNFPGRFSGRQFSNSRSEMNVSTLELGDSALYLCASSPNGGTYEKLFFGSGTQLSVL.

As concerns this clone: The germline gene is not matched at one end of the junction; a read error may be the cause. The V call is TRBV19, the J call TRBJ1-1; TRBD1 is a possible D gene (5 bases). CDR1 is LNHDA, CDR2 SQIVND, per germline (reference sequence). There are 12 residues in the CDR3. Here the CDR3 reads CASTDWGTETFF. The CDR3 nucleotides read TGTGCCAGTACTGACTGGGGCACTGAAACTTTCTTT.

The chain recombines TRBV14 with TRBJ1-2, with unresolved D. The germline V gene encodes CDR1 SGHDN and CDR2 FVKESK. This CDR3 has 15 residues. Between the trimmed V and J ends, which lost 0 bases and 4 bases, there was a span of 12 bases. CDR3 DNA: TGTGCCAGCAGCCAAGATTGGGCAGTGGGCTATGGCTACACCTTC. Its protein is CASSQDWAVGYGYTF.

This rearrangement joins TRBV7-3 to TRBJ2-3, with D hard to call. Germline CDR1 SGHTA, CDR2 FQGTGA. CDR3 length: 14 amino acids. V was clipped by 2 bases and J by 0 bases, with 6 bases between them. CDR3 in DNA: TGTGCCAGCAGCTTAGGCCTTAGCACAGATACGCAGTATTTT. It is translated as CASSLGLSTDTQYF.

Points on this clone: At the DNA level, this CDR3 is encoded by other sequences in the same sample as well. The V and J genes are TRBV19 and TRBJ2-3; perhaps TRBD1 as D (6 bases). The V and J ends lost 4 bases and 6 bases respectively, with 17 bases between them. The germline V gene has CDR1 LNHDA and CDR2 SQIVND (reference sequence). The CDR3 has 15 amino acids. DNA of the CDR3: TGTGCCAGTAGTACCCCGGGACAAGGTACGGATACGCAGTATTTT. It codes for CASSTPGQGTDTQYF.

The chain carries TRBV14 and TRBJ1-6, with a possible D match to TRBD1 (5 bases). The length of the CDR3 is 15 residues. Germline lookup yields CDR1 SGHDN and CDR2 FVKESK. V was shortened by 4 bases and J by 7 bases, with 14 bases between the two germline ends. The CDR3 nucleotides read TGTGCCAGCAGCCTTCTGGGACTGCGGAATTCACCCCTCCACTTT. Translation: CASSLLGLRNSPLHF.

This rearrangement joins TRBV2 to TRBJ1-5; a weak D match, TRBD1 (6 bases). The CDR3 runs to 14 residues. In germline, CDR1 is SNHLY, CDR2 FYNNEI. The V end lost 6 bases, the J end lost 4 bases, and 13 bases lay between the germline ends. The CDR3 sequence: CASRRDNFNQPQHF. The DNA of the CDR3 is TGTGCCAGCAGACGGGACAATTTTAATCAGCCCCAGCATTTT.

This clone has only a few counts. The rearrangement links TRBV29-1 to TRBJ2-7; 10 bases align to TRBD1. In germline, CDR1 is SQVTM, CDR2 ANQGSEA. The CDR3 length is 12 residues. V shed 4 bases, J shed 6 bases, and the junction held 3 bases outside the gene matches. CDR3: CSVGQGALEQYF. The CDR3 bases are TGCAGCGTTGGACAGGGGGCGCTCGAGCAGTACTTC.

The V call is TRBV29-1, the J call TRBJ2-1, with a possible D match to TRBD2 (6 bases). Germline V gene sequence: CDR1 SQVTM, CDR2 ANQGSEA. Trimming pared 6 bases from V and 9 bases from J, leaving 12 bases between. The CDR3 runs to 11 residues. CDR3 loop: CSVRETSEQFF. In DNA form, the CDR3 reads TGCAGCGTCCGTGAGACTAGTGAGCAGTTCTTC.

The chain carries TRBV10-3 and TRBJ1-3; maybe TRBD1 (6 bases). The germline V gene has CDR1 ENHRY and CDR2 SYGVKD. This CDR3 region has 16 residues. Trimming took off 0 bases at V and 0 bases at J, with 9 bases between the two ends. CDR3 DNA sequence: TGTGCCATCAGTGAGTCAGGGGGAAGCTCTGGAAACACCATATATTTT. It yields the protein CAISESGGSSGNTIYF.

The V gene is TRBV7-2, the J gene TRBJ2-7, with D perhaps TRBD2 (7 bases). The V end lost 1 base, the J end lost 2 bases, and 18 bases lay between the germline ends. The CDR3 length is 17 residues. Germline CDR1 and CDR2: SGHTA and FQGNSA. The CDR3 DNA sequence: TGTGCCAGCAGCTTAGAACTCGCGGGGGCTATCCCCTACGAGCAGTACTTC. Translated, it gives CASSLELAGAIPYEQYF.

This sequence joins TRBV6-6 and TRBJ2-1; TRBD2 matches 8 bases. The CDR3 is made up of 16 amino acids. J was trimmed by 5 bases and V by 2 bases; bases with no gene match: 8. Germline CDR1 and CDR2: MNHNY and SVGAGI (reference sequence). This CDR3 reads CASSYNQRGSNNEQFF. CDR3 sequence (DNA): TGTGCCAGCAGTTACAACCAGCGGGGGTCCAACAATGAGCAGTTCTTC.

V and J are TRBV14 and TRBJ1-2; TRBD1 agrees at 7 bases. The CDR3 totals 16 residues. The V gene end was trimmed by 0 bases and the J gene end by 4 bases; junction bases not matched to a gene: 8. Looked up from germline, CDR1 is SGHDN and CDR2 is FVKESK. CDR3 residues: CASSQEFWTGTYGYTF. The CDR3 region has the DNA TGTGCCAGCAGCCAAGAATTTTGGACAGGAACCTATGGCTACACCTTC.

V is TRBV7-9 and J is TRBJ1-5; D might be TRBD1 (6 bases). Looked up from germline, CDR1 is SEHNR and CDR2 is FQNEAQ (reference sequence). CDR3 length: 15 amino acids. Deletions cut 4 bases from V and 1 base from J, with 11 bases between. CDR3 sequence: CASSSGEGSNQPQHF. In DNA, the CDR3 is TGTGCCAGCAGCTCAGGGGAAGGGAGCAATCAGCCCCAGCATTTT. The full variable domain, completed using reference TRBV7-9 and TRBJ1-5, is DTGVSQNPRHKITKRGQNVTFRCDPISEHNRLYWYRQTLGQGPEFLTYFQNEAQLEKSRLLSDRFSAERPKGSFSTLEIQRTEQGDSAMYLCASSSGEGSNQPQHFGDGTRLSIL.

The V and J genes are TRBV15 and TRBJ2-3; maybe TRBD2 (6 bases). This CDR3 spans 15 amino acids. V was shortened by 5 bases and J by 4 bases, with 16 bases between the two germline ends. Per the germline V gene, CDR1 is LNHNV and CDR2 is YYDKDF (reference sequence). This CDR3 reads CATSSLGGSPDTQYF. The DNA of the CDR3 is TGTGCCACCAGCTCCTTGGGAGGATCGCCAGATACGCAGTATTTT.

The chain employs TRBV10-3 and TRBJ1-2; D possibly corresponds to TRBD1 (5 bases). V lost 0 bases and J 7 bases, leaving 24 bases between the germline ends. In germline, CDR1 is ENHRY, CDR2 SYGVKD. The CDR3 is made up of 18 amino acids. CDR3 amino acids: CAISESPGTGRRAGGYTF. In DNA form, the CDR3 reads TGTGCCATCAGTGAGTCGCCCGGGACGGGGAGGAGGGCCGGTGGCTACACCTTC.

The chain recombines TRBV7-8 with TRBJ2-5, with TRBD1 matching 7 bases. The germline CDR1 and CDR2 sequences are SGHVS and FQNEAQ. The CDR3 totals 13 residues. Unmatched junction bases numbered 1, after V lost 6 bases and J lost 0 bases. DNA of the CDR3: TGTGCCAGCAGGGGGACAGACCAAGAGACCCAGTACTTC. Protein sequence: CASRGTDQETQYF.

The rearrangement uses TRBV7-2 and TRBJ1-1, with 11 bases aligning to TRBD1. Germline-derived CDR1 and CDR2 are SGHTA and FQGNSA. This CDR3 region has 17 residues. Trimming took 4 bases from V and 5 from J; bases not matched to a gene: 12. The CDR3 bases are TGTGCCAGCAGCTATTGGGGACAGGGGGTTGGGAGAACTGAAGCTTTCTTT. Amino acids: CASSYWGQGVGRTEAFF.

This clone was detected only once. The chain carries TRBV3-1 (or the pseudogene TRBV3-2) and TRBJ1-2; 8 bases fit TRBD1. Germline-derived CDR1 and CDR2 are LGHDT and YNNKEL (reference sequence). CDR3 length: 15 residues. The ends lost 2 bases at V and 4 bases at J; junction bases unmatched: 6. The CDR3 DNA sequence: TGTGCCAGCAGCCAACCCAGGGGGCTATTCTATGGCTACACCTTC. Its translation: CASSQPRGLFYGYTF.

The CDR3 bases are TGTGCCAGCAGTTCCGGACTAGCGGGGGCCCCCTACGAGCAGTACTTC. This gives the protein CASSSGLAGAPYEQYF. The chain couples TRBV6-5 to TRBJ2-7; TRBD2 matches at 13 bases. The CDR3 has 16 residues. The V segment lost 4 bases and the J segment 2 bases; nucleotides outside the gene matches: 5. Germline CDR1 MNHEY, CDR2 SVGAGI.

This clone was found once. The chain employs TRBV5-1 and TRBJ2-7, with 7 positions matching TRBD2. This CDR3 contains 14 residues. Germline-derived CDR1 and CDR2 are SGHRS and YFSETQ. The V segment lost 4 bases and the J segment 2 bases; nucleotides outside the gene matches: 6. CDR3 amino acids: CASSPAGGTYEQYF. As DNA, the CDR3 is TGCGCCAGCAGCCCGGCCGGGGGGACCTACGAGCAGTACTTC.

CDR3 DNA: TGCGCCAGCACTACGGCGGGGGGAGATACGCAGTATTTT. This codes for CASTTAGGDTQYF. The rearrangement joins TRBV5-1 to TRBJ2-3, with 8 bases lining up with TRBD2. This CDR3 contains 13 residues. Looked up from germline, CDR1 is SGHRS and CDR2 is YFSETQ. J lost 5 bases, V lost 6 bases, and 5 bases had no gene match.

The chain combines TRBV6-2 or TRBV6-3 with TRBJ2-7; 13 bases agree with TRBD2. This CDR3 contains 17 residues. CDR1 is MNHEY, CDR2 SVGEGT, per germline. After removal of 2 bases from V and 0 bases from J, the junction contained 4 bases not matched to a gene. The CDR3 loop is CASSYRGTSGDSYEQYF. CDR3 DNA sequence: TGTGCCAGCAGTTACAGAGGGACTAGCGGGGACTCCTACGAGCAGTACTTC.